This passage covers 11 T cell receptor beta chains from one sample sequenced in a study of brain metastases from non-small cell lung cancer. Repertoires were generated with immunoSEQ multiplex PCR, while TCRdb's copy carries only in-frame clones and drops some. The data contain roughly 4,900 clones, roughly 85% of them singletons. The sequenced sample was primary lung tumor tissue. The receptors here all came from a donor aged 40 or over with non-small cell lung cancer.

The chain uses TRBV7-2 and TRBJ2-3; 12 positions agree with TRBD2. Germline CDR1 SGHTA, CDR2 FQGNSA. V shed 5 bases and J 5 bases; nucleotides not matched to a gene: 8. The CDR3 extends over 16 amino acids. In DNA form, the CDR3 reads TGTGCCAGCAGCCTCGGACTAGCGGGAAGAGGAGATACGCAGTATTTT. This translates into CASSLGLAGRGDTQYF.

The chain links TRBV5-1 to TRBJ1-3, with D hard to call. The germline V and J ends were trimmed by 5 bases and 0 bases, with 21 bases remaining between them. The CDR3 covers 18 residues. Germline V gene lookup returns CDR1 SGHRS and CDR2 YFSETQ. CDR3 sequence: CASSLPGRTGSSGNTIYF. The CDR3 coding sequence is TGCGCCAGCAGTCTCCCGGGTCGGACCGGCAGCTCTGGAAACACCATATATTTT.

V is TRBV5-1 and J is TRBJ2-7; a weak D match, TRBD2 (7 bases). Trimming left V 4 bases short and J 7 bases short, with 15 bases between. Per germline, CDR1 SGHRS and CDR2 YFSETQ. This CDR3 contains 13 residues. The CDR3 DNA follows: TGCGCCAGCAGCCCGGGGGCCGGGGGGGAGCAGTACTTC. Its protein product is CASSPGAGGEQYF.

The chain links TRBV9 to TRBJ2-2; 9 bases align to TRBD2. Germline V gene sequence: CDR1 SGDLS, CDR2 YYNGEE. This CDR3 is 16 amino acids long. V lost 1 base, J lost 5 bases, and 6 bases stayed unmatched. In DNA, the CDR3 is TGTGCCAGCAGCGTAAAGGCTAGCGGGATTACCGGGGAGCTGTTTTTT. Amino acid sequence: CASSVKASGITGELFF.

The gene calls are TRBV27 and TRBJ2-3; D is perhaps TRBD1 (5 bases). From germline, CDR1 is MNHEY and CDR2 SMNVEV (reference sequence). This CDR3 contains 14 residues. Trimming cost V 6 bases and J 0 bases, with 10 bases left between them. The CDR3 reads CASSLDRSTDTQYF. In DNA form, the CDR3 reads TGTGCCAGCAGCCTTGACAGAAGCACAGATACGCAGTATTTT.

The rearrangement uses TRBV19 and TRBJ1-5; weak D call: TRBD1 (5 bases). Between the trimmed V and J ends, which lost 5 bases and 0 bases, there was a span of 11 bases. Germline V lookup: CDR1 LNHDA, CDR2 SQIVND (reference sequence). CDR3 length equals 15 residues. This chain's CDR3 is CASSPLRGSNQPQHF. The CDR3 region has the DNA TGTGCCAGTAGTCCTCTGAGGGGTAGCAATCAGCCCCAGCATTTT.

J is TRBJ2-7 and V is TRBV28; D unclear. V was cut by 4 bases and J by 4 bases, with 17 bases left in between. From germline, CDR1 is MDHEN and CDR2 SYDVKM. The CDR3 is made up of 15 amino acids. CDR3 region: CASSSRRFFLYEQYF. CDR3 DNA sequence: TGTGCCAGCAGTTCTCGGCGGTTCTTTCTATACGAGCAGTACTTC.

The CDR3 nucleotides are TGTGCCAGCAGTACCCTCCGGGGGGGCAGGGCCTACGAGCAGTACTTC. This gives the protein CASSTLRGGRAYEQYF. The chain combines TRBV28 with TRBJ2-7; 8 nucleotides match TRBD2. The CDR3 is 16 amino acids. J gave up 2 bases and V 5 bases, and 11 bases lay outside the gene matches. Per germline, CDR1 MDHEN and CDR2 SYDVKM.

The CDR3 is CASSSDRGYEQYF. The CDR3 DNA is TGTGCCAGCAGCTCGGACAGGGGCTACGAGCAGTACTTC. The chain recombines TRBV7-3 with TRBJ2-7; 9 nucleotides line up with TRBD1. This CDR3 is 13 amino acids long. The germline CDR1 and CDR2 sequences are SGHTA and FQGTGA. The V gene end was trimmed by 4 bases and the J gene end by 3 bases; junction bases not matched to a gene: 1.

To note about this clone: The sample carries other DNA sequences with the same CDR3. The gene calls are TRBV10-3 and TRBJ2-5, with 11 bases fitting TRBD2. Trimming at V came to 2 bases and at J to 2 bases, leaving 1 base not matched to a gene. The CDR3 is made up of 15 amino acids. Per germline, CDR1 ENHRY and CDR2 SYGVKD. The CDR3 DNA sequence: TGTGCCATCAGTGAGACTAGCGGGGGACAAGAGACCCAGTACTTC. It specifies CAISETSGGQETQYF.

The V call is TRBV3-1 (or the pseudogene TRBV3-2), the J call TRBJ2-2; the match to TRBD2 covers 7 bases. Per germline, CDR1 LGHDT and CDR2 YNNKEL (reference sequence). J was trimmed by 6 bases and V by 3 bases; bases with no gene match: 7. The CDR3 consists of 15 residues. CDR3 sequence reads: CASSHQRGGAGELFF. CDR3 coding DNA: TGTGCCAGCAGCCATCAAAGGGGAGGGGCCGGGGAGCTGTTTTTT.